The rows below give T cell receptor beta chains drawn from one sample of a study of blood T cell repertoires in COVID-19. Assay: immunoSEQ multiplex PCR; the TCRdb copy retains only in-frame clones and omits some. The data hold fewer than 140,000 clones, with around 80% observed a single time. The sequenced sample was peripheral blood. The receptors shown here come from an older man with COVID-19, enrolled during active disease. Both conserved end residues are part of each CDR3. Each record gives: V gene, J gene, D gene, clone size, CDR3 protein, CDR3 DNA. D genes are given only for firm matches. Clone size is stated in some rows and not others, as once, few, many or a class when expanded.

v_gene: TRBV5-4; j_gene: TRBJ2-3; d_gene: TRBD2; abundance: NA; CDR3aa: CASSPGGSDTQYF; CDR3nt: TGTGCCAGCAGCCCGGGAGGCTCAGATACGCAGTATTTT
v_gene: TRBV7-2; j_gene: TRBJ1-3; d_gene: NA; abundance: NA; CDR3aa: CASSLDRRNTIYF; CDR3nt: TGTGCCAGCAGCTTAGACAGAAGAAACACCATATATTTT
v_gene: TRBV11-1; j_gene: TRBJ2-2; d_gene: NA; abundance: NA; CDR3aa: CASSLEPLNTGELFF; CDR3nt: TGTGCCAGCAGCTTAGAGCCCCTGAACACCGGGGAGCTGTTTTTT
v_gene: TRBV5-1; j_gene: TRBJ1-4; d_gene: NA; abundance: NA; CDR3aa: CASSVPRGDLGGEKLFF; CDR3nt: TGCGCCAGCAGCGTCCCGCGTGGGGACCTCGGAGGGGAAAAACTGTTTTTT
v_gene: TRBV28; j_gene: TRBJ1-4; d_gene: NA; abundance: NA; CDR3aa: CASSFIPTNEKLFF; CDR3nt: TGTGCCAGCAGTTTTATTCCAACTAATGAAAAACTGTTTTTT
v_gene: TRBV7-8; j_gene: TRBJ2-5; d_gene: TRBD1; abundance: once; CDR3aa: CASSRGQEQETQYF; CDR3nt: TGTGCCAGCAGCCGCGGACAGGAGCAAGAGACCCAGTACTTC
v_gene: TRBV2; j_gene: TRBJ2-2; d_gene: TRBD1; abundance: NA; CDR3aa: CASSPDRAGTGELFF; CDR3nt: TGTGCCAGCAGTCCTGACAGGGCAGGCACCGGGGAGCTGTTTTTT
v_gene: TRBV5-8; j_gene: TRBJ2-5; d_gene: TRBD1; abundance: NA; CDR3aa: CASSLEGSGGAGQYF; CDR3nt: TGTGCCAGCAGCTTGGAAGGTTCAGGGGGCGCGGGCCAGTACTTC
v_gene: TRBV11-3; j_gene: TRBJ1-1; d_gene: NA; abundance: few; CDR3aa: CASSLRQGLAFF; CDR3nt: TGTGCCAGCAGCTTACGGCAGGGACTAGCTTTCTTT
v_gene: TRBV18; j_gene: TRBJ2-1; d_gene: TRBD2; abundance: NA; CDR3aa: CASSLGASGSTDEQFF; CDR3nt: TGTGCCAGCTCACTTGGGGCTAGCGGGAGCACCGATGAGCAGTTCTTC
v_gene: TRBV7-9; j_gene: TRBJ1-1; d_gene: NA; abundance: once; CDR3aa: CASSLNGAEAFF; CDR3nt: TGTGCCAGCAGCTTAAATGGAGCTGAAGCTTTCTTT
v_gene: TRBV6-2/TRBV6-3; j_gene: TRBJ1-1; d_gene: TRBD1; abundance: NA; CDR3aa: CASSPGQGVGVGTEAFF; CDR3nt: TGTGCCAGCAGTCCCGGACAGGGAGTTGGTGTTGGGACTGAAGCTTTCTTT